These 28 T cell receptor beta chains were all obtained from the same sample, sequenced in a study of beta chain features in type 1 diabetes. The entirety of the isolated RNA underwent reverse transcription, so expressed TCRB transcripts were sequenced. This table comes from immunoSEQ multiplex PCR, and its TCRdb copy is limited to in-frame clones, with some not included. The sample has 500,000 to 700,000 clones; about 14% are singletons. Input material: naive CD4+ T cells from blood. All receptors derive from a man younger than 30 in good health.

V usage is TRBV2 and J usage is TRBJ2-7; D is perhaps TRBD2 (5 bases). CDR3 length: 13 residues. With 4 bases removed from V and 7 bases from J, the gap between germline ends came to 14 bases. The germline V gene encodes CDR1 SNHLY and CDR2 FYNNEI. The CDR3 nucleotides are TGTGCCAGCAGTGTAGGATTCACGGGGGAGCAGTACTTC. Translating gives CASSVGFTGEQYF. The full variable domain, its missing parts supplied by reference TRBV2 and TRBJ2-7, is EPEVTQTPSHQVTQMGQEVILRCVPISNHLYFYWYRQILGQKVEFLVSFYNNEISEKSEIFDDQFSVERPDGSNFTLKIRSTKLEDSAMYFCASSVGFTGEQYFGPGTRLTVT.

In this sample, this clone turned up a few times. This chain uses TRBV30 with TRBJ1-1; TRBD1 matches at 7 bases. V was pared by 2 bases and J by 1 base, with 13 bases of the junction left unmatched. The CDR3 is made up of 17 amino acids. Germline V gene data show CDR1 as GTSNPN and CDR2 as SVGIG (reference sequence). CDR3: CAWSPLGRRGPNTEAFF. DNA for the CDR3: TGTGCCTGGAGTCCCCTCGGGCGTAGGGGGCCGAACACTGAAGCTTTCTTT.

This chain links TRBV21-1 with TRBJ2-1; the D call in the table, TRBD1, was not verified against the DNA. TRBV21-1 is a known pseudogene. The CDR3 has 14 residues. CDR3 in amino acids: CASSIDRGSNEQFF. CDR3 DNA: TGTGCCAGCAGCATAGACAGGGGATCGAATGAGCAGTTCTTC.

The rearrangement uses TRBV5-1 and TRBJ1-2; TRBD1 is a possible D gene (5 bases). The CDR3 contains 14 residues. The germline V gene encodes CDR1 SGHRS and CDR2 YFSETQ. Trimming took off 3 bases at V and 4 bases at J, with 13 bases between the two ends. DNA for the CDR3: TGCGCCAGCAGCTCCGGAGGGGAGGTCTATGGCTACACCTTC. It codes for CASSSGGEVYGYTF.

This clone turned up a few times. The chain employs TRBV15 and TRBJ2-3; TRBD2 agrees at 9 bases. Germline loops: CDR1 LNHNV, CDR2 YYDKDF (reference sequence). J lost 4 bases, V lost 5 bases, and 13 bases had no gene match. The CDR3 has 17 amino acids. In nucleotides, the CDR3 is TGTGCCACCAGCTACCCTACCGCGGGAGGGCCCTCAGATACGCAGTATTTT. Encoded protein: CATSYPTAGGPSDTQYF.

J is TRBJ2-5 and V is TRBV9, with D possibly matching TRBD1 (6 bases). This CDR3 comprises 15 residues. Trimming removed 4 bases at V and 7 bases at J, with 20 bases between. Per germline, CDR1 SGDLS and CDR2 YYNGEE. The chain's CDR3 is CASSLRGQREGTQYF. The DNA for the CDR3 is TGTGCCAGCAGCCTCCGCGGACAGAGGGAAGGGACCCAGTACTTC.

This clone was detected only once. The chain combines TRBV5-1 with TRBJ2-2; 9 bases match TRBD1. Per germline, CDR1 SGHRS and CDR2 YFSETQ. The V and J ends lost 8 bases and 5 bases, in that order; junction bases with no gene match: 16. The CDR3 is 17 residues long. DNA for the CDR3: TGCGCCAGTACTCTCGCCCCTGGGACAGGGAAAACCGGGGAGCTGTTTTTT. Amino acids: CASTLAPGTGKTGELFF.

This clone was seen more than once but under ten times. The genes are TRBV10-3 and TRBJ2-7; no clear D gene. The V and J ends lost 8 bases and 7 bases respectively, with 12 bases between them. Germline CDR1 is ENHRY and CDR2 is SYGVKD. This CDR3 is 11 amino acids long. The CDR3 nucleotides read TGTGCCATCTCCGGAGCAAGGGAGCAGTACTTC. This codes for CAISGAREQYF.

This clone occurred a few times. The V and J genes are TRBV29-1 and TRBJ1-1; 7 positions match TRBD1. The germline gives CDR1 SQVTM, CDR2 ANQGSEA. The CDR3 extends over 11 amino acids. The CDR3 DNA follows: TGCGGTGCGGGGAGGGGGCTATCATCTTTCTTT. Translated, it gives CGAGRGLSSFF.

This clone was counted only a few times. Other DNA sequences in the same sample also yield this CDR3. This chain joins TRBV5-1 and TRBJ2-1, with D perhaps TRBD2 (5 bases). Per the germline V gene, CDR1 is SGHRS and CDR2 is YFSETQ. Trimming took off 1 base at V and 0 bases at J, with 8 bases between the two ends. The CDR3 contains 15 residues. The CDR3 here is CASSLSGSSYNEQFF. In DNA form, the CDR3 reads TGCGCCAGCAGCTTGAGCGGAAGCTCCTACAATGAGCAGTTCTTC.

This clone was counted between two and nine times. The chain joins TRBV4-1 to TRBJ2-5; D is ambiguous. The CDR3 consists of 13 residues. The germline gives CDR1 MGHRA, CDR2 YSYEKL. Trimming cost V 3 bases and J 4 bases, with 9 bases left between them. The CDR3: CASSQARVETQYF. As DNA, the CDR3 is TGCGCCAGCAGCCAGGCTAGAGTAGAGACCCAGTACTTC.

This clone was observed a handful of times. The genes are TRBV29-1 and TRBJ2-7; D gene unclear. The CDR3 has 12 amino acids. V lost 4 bases and J 2 bases, leaving 9 bases between the germline ends. Per the germline V gene, CDR1 is SQVTM and CDR2 is ANQGSEA. CDR3 bases: TGCAGCGTTGCTCGGGCCCCCTACGAGCAGTACTTC. Its protein product is CSVARAPYEQYF.

The rearrangement uses TRBV5-1 and TRBJ2-3; D uncertain. V dropped 3 bases and J dropped 0 bases, with 8 bases sitting between them. The CDR3 has 14 amino acids. CDR1 and CDR2 from the germline V gene are SGHRS and YFSETQ. The CDR3 here is CASSSSISTDTQYF. CDR3 coding DNA: TGCGCCAGCAGCTCAAGCATAAGCACAGATACGCAGTATTTT. Combining the CDR3 with reference TRBV5-1 and TRBJ2-3 gives the whole variable domain KAGVTQTPRYLIKTRGQQVTLSCSPISGHRSVSWYQQTPGQGLQFLFEYFSETQRNKGNFPGRFSGRQFSNSRSEMNVSTLELGDSALYLCASSSSISTDTQYFGPGTRLTVL.

The sample holds a few counts of this clone. The gene calls are TRBV5-4 and TRBJ2-7; D may correspond to TRBD1 or TRBD2 (5 bases each). CDR3 length: 14 amino acids. The germline CDR1 and CDR2 sequences are SGHNT and YYREEE (reference sequence). V was clipped by 5 bases and J by 2 bases, with 14 bases between them. The CDR3 DNA reads as TGTGCCAGCAGTTGGAAGGGGAGCCCCTACGAGCAGTACTTC. Its translation is CASSWKGSPYEQYF.

In this sample, this clone turned up a few times. The chain combines TRBV29-1 with TRBJ2-6; tentative D call: TRBD1 (6 bases). Germline lookup yields CDR1 SQVTM and CDR2 ANQGSEA. This CDR3 spans 16 amino acids. Trimming took 5 bases from V and 1 from J, leaving 15 bases between them. In nucleotides, the CDR3 is TGCAGCGTTAGGGCAGGGGCTATATCTGGGGCCAACGTCCTGACTTTC. Translated, it gives CSVRAGAISGANVLTF.

V is TRBV25-1 and J is TRBJ2-5; tentatively, D is TRBD2 (7 bases). The DNA end lines up better with TRBJ2-7; the J call may be wrong. The CDR3 covers 14 residues. Germline V lookup: CDR1 MGHDK, CDR2 SYGVNS. The CDR3 is CASSPRGRIYEQYF. The CDR3 nucleotides read TGTGCCAGCAGCCCGCGGGGGCGGATATACGAGCAGTACTTC.

V gene TRBV6-1 combines with J gene TRBJ1-5, with D possibly TRBD1 on 5 matching bases. The V and J ends lost 4 bases and 1 base respectively, with 5 bases between them. CDR1 is MNHNS and CDR2 is SASEGT in the germline V gene. CDR3 length: 13 amino acids. DNA for the CDR3: TGTGCCAGCAGTGGACAGAGCAATCAGCCCCAGCATTTT. Its protein product is CASSGQSNQPQHF.

This clone has only a few counts. The chain is built from TRBV7-2 and TRBJ2-3, with TRBD2 identical over 8 bases. The length of the CDR3 is 15 residues. Germline trimming cut 6 bases from V and 0 bases from J; bases unmatched to any gene: 5. CDR1 and CDR2 from the germline V gene are SGHTA and FQGNSA. This CDR3 is CASRISGASTDTQYF. The CDR3 bases are TGTGCCAGCAGGATTAGCGGGGCCAGCACAGATACGCAGTATTTT. Using reference TRBV7-2 and TRBJ2-3 for the parts outside the CDR3, the full variable domain is GAGVSQSPSNKVTEKGKDVELRCDPISGHTALYWYRQSLGQGLEFLIYFQGNSAPDKSGLPSDRFSAERTGGSVSTLTIQRTQQEDSAVYLCASRISGASTDTQYFGPGTRLTVL.

This rearrangement joins TRBV27 to TRBJ2-3, with D possibly being TRBD1 or TRBD2 (5 bases each). Trimming took 7 bases from V and 1 from J, leaving 12 bases between them. The CDR3 loop spans 14 amino acids. Germline lookup yields CDR1 MNHEY and CDR2 SMNVEV (reference sequence). The CDR3 DNA reads TGTGCCAGCATGGGGGACCTACGCACAGATACGCAGTATTTT. It encodes CASMGDLRTDTQYF.

The chain employs TRBV18 and TRBJ2-7; no definite D call. Per germline, CDR1 KGHSH and CDR2 LQKENI. The V and J ends lost 0 bases and 4 bases respectively, with 7 bases between them. CDR3 size: 13 residues. The CDR3 nucleotides are TGTGCCAGCTCACCACCGGATGGATACGAGCAGTACTTC. Translation gives CASSPPDGYEQYF.

This clone was counted only a few times. The rearrangement uses TRBV28 and TRBJ1-1, with unresolved D. This CDR3 is 11 amino acids long. The ends were cut back, 2 bases at V and 8 bases at J, with 6 bases in the middle. Looked up from germline, CDR1 is MDHEN and CDR2 is SYDVKM. The CDR3: CASSLQREAFF. The CDR3 coding sequence is TGTGCCAGCAGTTTACAGAGGGAAGCTTTCTTT.

V is TRBV4-1 and J is TRBJ2-7, with 11 bases fitting TRBD2. CDR1 and CDR2 from the germline V gene are MGHRA and YSYEKL. The CDR3 covers 17 residues. The trim removed 1 base at V and 5 bases at J, leaving 10 bases unmatched. This CDR3 is CASSQAKAGLAANEQYF. For the CDR3, the DNA is TGCGCCAGCAGCCAAGCAAAGGCGGGACTAGCGGCGAACGAGCAGTACTTC.

This chain uses TRBV4-1 with TRBJ2-1; possibly TRBD2 for D (7 bases). V was clipped by 2 bases and J by 4 bases, with 12 bases between them. The CDR3 spans 15 residues. CDR1 and CDR2 from the germline V gene are MGHRA and YSYEKL. CDR3 nucleotide sequence: TGCGCCAGCAGCCAACGGGGGGCAGGGTACAATGAGCAGTTCTTC. Translating gives CASSQRGAGYNEQFF.

In its sample, this clone was seen a few times. The chain uses TRBV7-9 and TRBJ2-3; D not certain. This CDR3 region has 12 residues. Per germline, CDR1 SEHNR and CDR2 FQNEAQ (reference sequence). The V and J ends lost 2 bases and 3 bases respectively, with 3 bases between them. The CDR3 spells CASSLITDTQYF. DNA of the CDR3: TGTGCCAGCAGCTTAATTACAGATACGCAGTATTTT. Looking up the rest from reference TRBV7-9 and TRBJ2-3 gives the full variable domain: DTGVSQNPRHKITKRGQNVTFRCDPISEHNRLYWYRQTLGQGPEFLTYFQNEAQLEKSRLLSDRFSAERPKGSFSTLEIQRTEQGDSAMYLCASSLITDTQYFGPGTRLTVL.

The chain carries TRBV10-3 and TRBJ2-3; no definite D call. The CDR3 sequence is 11 residues long. V was pared by 3 bases and J by 6 bases, with 4 bases between. CDR1 and CDR2 (germline): ENHRY, SYGVKD. This chain's CDR3 is CAISDLDTQYF. The CDR3 DNA is TGTGCCATCAGTGACTTGGATACGCAGTATTTT.

The genes are TRBV28 and TRBJ2-7; D call uncertain. This CDR3 region has 12 residues. Per germline, CDR1 MDHEN and CDR2 SYDVKM. The ends were cut back, 5 bases at V and 2 bases at J, with 7 bases in the middle. DNA of the CDR3: TGTGCCAGCAGTCGCGTAGCCTACGAGCAGTACTTC. Amino acid sequence: CASSRVAYEQYF.

V is TRBV25-1 and J is TRBJ1-3; possibly TRBD1 for D (6 bases). There are 18 residues in the CDR3. V shed 0 bases and J shed 0 bases, with 15 bases lying between them. Germline V gives CDR1 MGHDK, CDR2 SYGVNS. The CDR3 DNA sequence: TGTGCCAGCAGTGAATACCGGGGGACACCCAGCTCTGGAAACACCATATATTTT. Its protein is CASSEYRGTPSSGNTIYF. The variable domain in full, with the rest retrieved from reference TRBV25-1 and TRBJ1-3, is EADIYQTPRYLVIGTGKKITLECSQTMGHDKMYWYQQDPGMELHLIHYSYGVNSTEKGDLSSESTVSRIRTEHFPLTLESARPSHTSQYLCASSEYRGTPSSGNTIYFGEGSWLTVV.

This clone was seen more than once but under ten times. The chain is built from TRBV4-2 and TRBJ2-1; 11 positions agree with TRBD1. CDR1 and CDR2 (germline): LGHNA, YNFKEQ. V shed 5 bases and J 7 bases; nucleotides not matched to a gene: 7. The CDR3 extends over 15 amino acids. In DNA, the CDR3 is TGTGCCAGCAGCACTGGACAGGGGGCTCGGAATGAGCAGTTCTTC. Its protein is CASSTGQGARNEQFF.